This entry describes one T cell receptor (beta chain). In germline, CDR1 is MDHEN, CDR2 SYDVKM. The CDR3 covers 14 residues. V was cut by 2 bases and J by 5 bases, with 13 bases left in between. These data belong to a study of blood T cell repertoires in COVID-19. Study in general: There were acute and convalescent COVID-19 samples, and they came from the United States, Italy and Spain. In each case, the material was cDNA or gDNA derived from T cells, B-cell-depleted T cells, or PBMCs.

Original processing methods: Quantification of nucleated cells was approximated via reference gene primer amplification. Only in-frame clones appear in the TCRdb table, and some are missing; sequencing was by immunoSEQ multiplex PCR. Clone size and V and J calls were adopted from that table, with D and trimming inferred from the DNA. This sample has almost 55,000 clones; 90% occur once, and the top ten carry about 7.7%. The chain is built from TRBV28 and TRBJ2-7, with D possibly matching TRBD1 (5 bases). What was sequenced was peripheral blood. This clonotype was obtained from a woman between 35 and 50 years old with active COVID-19. CDR3 DNA: TGTGCCAGCAGTTTAATAGGGGATGAAAACGAGCAGTACTTC. Translating gives CASSLIGDENEQYF.